This T cell receptor (beta chain) was found in a study of identical twins. Via MiXCR, TCRdb re-called the 5' RACE reads, giving one row per CDR3 protein. The data contain 400,000 to 500,000 distinct CDR3 sequences, approximately 17% of them singletons. V trimming: 7 bases; J trimming: 2 bases; junction bases outside the gene matches: 1. The CDR3 sequence is 13 residues long. From germline, CDR1 is MNHEY and CDR2 SVGEGT. Study findings and constraints: Cord blood beta clonotypes that were abundant carried fewer insertions, and memory repertoires showed no such trend. Compared with unrelated sharing, twin-shared out-of-frame alpha sequences had more low-probability sequences.

As to this clonotype: The antigen remains unidentified.

The rearrangement uses TRBV6-2 or TRBV6-3 and TRBJ1-5, with TRBD1 matching 8 bases. This TCR was sampled from a man in his fifties in good health. The specimen was naive T cells sorted from blood. Here the CDR3 DNA reads TGTGCCAGCAAGGGACAGGGCAATCAGCCCCAGCATTTT. It yields the protein CASKGQGNQPQHF.